The following is a T cell receptor (beta chain) sequence with its context. These data belong to a study of control samples from healthy donors and cancer patients. Repertoires were generated with immunoSEQ multiplex PCR, while TCRdb's copy carries only in-frame clones and drops some. This sample has 90,000 to 100,000 clones, with approximately 80% found just once. The TCR originated in a woman in her 30s in good health. Sequencing was carried out using blood.

CDR3 amino acids: CASSPQLGARTEAFF. For the CDR3, the DNA is TGTGCCAGCAGCCCCCAATTGGGGGCGCGCACTGAAGCTTTCTTT. V gene TRBV7-2 combines with J gene TRBJ1-1; TRBD1 is a possible D gene (6 bases). The CDR3 sequence is 15 residues long. The germline V and J ends were trimmed by 5 bases and 4 bases, with 17 bases remaining between them. Germline lookup yields CDR1 SGHTA and CDR2 FQGNSA.